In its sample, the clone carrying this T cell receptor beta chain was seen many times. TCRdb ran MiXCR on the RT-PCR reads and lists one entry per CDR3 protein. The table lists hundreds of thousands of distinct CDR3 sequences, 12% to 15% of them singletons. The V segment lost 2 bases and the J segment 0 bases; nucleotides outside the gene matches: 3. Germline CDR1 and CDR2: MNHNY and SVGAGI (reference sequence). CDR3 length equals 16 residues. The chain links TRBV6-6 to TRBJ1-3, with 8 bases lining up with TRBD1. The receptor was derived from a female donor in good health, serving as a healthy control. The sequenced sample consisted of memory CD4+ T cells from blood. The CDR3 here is CASSYGTGLSGNTIYF. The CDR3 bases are TGTGCCAGCAGTTACGGGACAGGCCTCTCTGGAAACACCATATATTTT.